Presented here are 3 T cell receptor beta chains from one specimen sequenced in a study of metastatic and nonmetastatic thyroid tumors. Among the patients, none had received any treatment before thyroid surgery. TCRdb redid the clone calls on the PCR reads using MiXCR. Found here are 60,000 to 85,000 clones, roughly 18% of them singletons; the top ten hold around 13%. Sequencing was performed on blood. The receptors stem from a female donor with papillary thyroid cancer or a benign thyroid nodule (not recorded which). Some clones in this sample may be carry-over from other donors' samples.

This clone was detected many times. The rearrangement joins TRBV29-1 to TRBJ2-1; D may be TRBD2 (5 bases). V lost 8 bases and J lost 3, with 14 bases in between. The V gene's germline CDR1 is SQVTM and CDR2 ANQGSEA. This CDR3 is built from 13 residues. CDR3 bases: TGCAGCCGAGCGGACTCGAACTACAATGAGCAGTTCTTC. This gives the protein CSRADSNYNEQFF.

This clone has ten or more counts. In DNA, the CDR3 is TGCGCCAGCAGCTTCGGGACATTCTACGAGCAGTACTTC. This codes for CASSFGTFYEQYF. The rearrangement joins TRBV5-1 to TRBJ2-7; a possible D gene is TRBD1 (6 bases). Germline-derived CDR1 and CDR2 are SGHRS and YFSETQ. The germline V and J ends were trimmed by 2 bases and 3 bases, with 9 bases remaining between them. The CDR3 spans 13 residues.

This clone came up many times. The rearrangement links TRBV12-5 to TRBJ1-5; D not resolved. The CDR3 totals 13 residues. Per germline, CDR1 LGHNT and CDR2 FRNRAP. V gave up 1 base and J gave up 6 bases, with 7 bases separating them. The CDR3 is CASGLGRFQPQHF. The CDR3 DNA follows: TGTGCTAGTGGTTTGGGCCGGTTTCAGCCCCAGCATTTT.